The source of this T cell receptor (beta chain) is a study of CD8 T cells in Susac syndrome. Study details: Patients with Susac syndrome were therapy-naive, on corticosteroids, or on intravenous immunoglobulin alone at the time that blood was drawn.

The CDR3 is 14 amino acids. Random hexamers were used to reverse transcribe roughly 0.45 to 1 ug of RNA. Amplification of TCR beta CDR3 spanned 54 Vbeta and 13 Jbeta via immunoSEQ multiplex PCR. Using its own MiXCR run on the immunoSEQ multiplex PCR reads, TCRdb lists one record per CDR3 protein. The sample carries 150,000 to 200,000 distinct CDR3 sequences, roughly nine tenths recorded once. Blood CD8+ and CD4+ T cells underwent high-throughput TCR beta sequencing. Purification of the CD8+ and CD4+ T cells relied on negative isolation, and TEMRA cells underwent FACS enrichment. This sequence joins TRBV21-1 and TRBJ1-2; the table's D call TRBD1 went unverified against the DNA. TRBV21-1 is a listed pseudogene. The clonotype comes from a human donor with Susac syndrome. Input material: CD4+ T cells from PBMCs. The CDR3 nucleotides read TGTGCCAGCAGCGTCCGGGACAGTAACTATGGCTACACCTTC. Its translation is CASSVRDSNYGYTF.